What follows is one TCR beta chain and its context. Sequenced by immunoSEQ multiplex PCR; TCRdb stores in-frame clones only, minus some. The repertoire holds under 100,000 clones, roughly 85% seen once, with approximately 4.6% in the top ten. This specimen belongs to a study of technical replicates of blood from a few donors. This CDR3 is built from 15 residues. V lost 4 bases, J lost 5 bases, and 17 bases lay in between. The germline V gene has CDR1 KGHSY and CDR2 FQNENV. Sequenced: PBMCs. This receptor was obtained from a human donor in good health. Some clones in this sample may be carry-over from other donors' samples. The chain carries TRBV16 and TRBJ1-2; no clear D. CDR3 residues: CASSRDTRVRYGYTF. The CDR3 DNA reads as TGTGCCAGCAGCCGAGACACTAGGGTCCGGTATGGCTACACCTTC.